This T cell receptor (beta chain) was recovered during a study of PD-1 blockade in classical Hodgkin lymphoma. Some clones are missing from TCRdb's copy, which holds only in-frame ones; the method was immunoSEQ multiplex PCR. The table shows some 18,000 clones, with about 76% occurring only once. Comment on this clone: The antigen remains unidentified.

Overall study results and limits: The study found complete responders had baseline diversity similar to newly diagnosed patients.

CDR3 size: 15 residues. Germline CDR1 is SGHRS and CDR2 is YFSETQ. V was cut by 0 bases and J by 3 bases, with 12 bases left in between. Every patient experienced relapse after autologous stem cell transplantation, and brentuximab vedotin exposure varied. Sequenced material: peripheral blood mononuclear cells (PBMCs), taken before the second cycle of nivolumab. The clonotype originates from a human donor with classical Hodgkin lymphoma. This chain connects TRBV5-1 to TRBJ2-5; no firm D call. The CDR3 loop is CASSLEGGWEETQYF. The CDR3 nucleotides read TGCGCCAGCAGCTTGGAGGGCGGTTGGGAAGAGACCCAGTACTTC.